The rows below give T cell receptor beta chains drawn from one sample of a study of CD8 T cells in ankylosing spondylitis. TCRdb redid the calling of the 5' RACE reads with MiXCR, one entry per CDR3 protein. Of about 130,000 distinct CDR3 sequences listed, around 7.9% were seen once; the top ten hold about an eighth. The sample consisted of blood, either unsorted or a sorted T cell fraction (not recorded which). The origin of the receptors is a female donor with ankylosing spondylitis or in good health (not recorded which). Each CDR3 is given with its conserved first and last residue. The order of the fields is CDR3 DNA, CDR3 protein, clone size, J gene, D gene, V gene. The D gene is left open where the match is weak. Size values are once, few and many counts, or a class for expanded clones, and some rows have none.

CDR3 DNA: TGCGCCAGCAGCTTTATGTACGACAAGAACACTGAAGCTTTCTTT
CDR3 protein: CASSFMYDKNTEAFF
clone size: few
J gene: TRBJ1-1
D gene: .
V gene: TRBV5-1

CDR3 DNA: TGTGCCAGCAGTTTGTCGGTCAGTTCTCAAGAGACCCAGTACTTC
CDR3 protein: CASSLSVSSQETQYF
clone size: many
J gene: TRBJ2-5
D gene: .
V gene: TRBV12-3/TRBV12-4

CDR3 DNA: TGTGCCAGCAGGCGACAGGGGGCGATCACTGAAGCTTTCTTT
CDR3 protein: CASRRQGAITEAFF
clone size: many
J gene: TRBJ1-1
D gene: TRBD1
V gene: TRBV6-1

CDR3 DNA: TGTGCCAGCAGCGTAGTGGGGACTAACACTGAAGCTTTCTTT
CDR3 protein: CASSVVGTNTEAFF
clone size: many
J gene: TRBJ1-1
D gene: .
V gene: TRBV9

CDR3 DNA: TGCAGTGCCTCCCCCGGGGCTTATTACAATGAGCAGTTCTTC
CDR3 protein: CSASPGAYYNEQFF
clone size: many
J gene: TRBJ2-1
D gene: .
V gene: TRBV20-1

CDR3 DNA: TGTGCCAGCCACAGCGATTATAGCAATCAGCCCCAGCATTTT
CDR3 protein: CASHSDYSNQPQHF
clone size: .
J gene: TRBJ1-5
D gene: .
V gene: TRBV2

CDR3 DNA: TGTGCCAGCAGTTTCGTACAGAGGAATTCACCCCTCCACTTT
CDR3 protein: CASSFVQRNSPLHF
clone size: many
J gene: TRBJ1-6
D gene: .
V gene: TRBV12-3/TRBV12-4

CDR3 DNA: TGCAGTGCTAGAGACAGGGGCTACACCTTC
CDR3 protein: CSARDRGYTF
clone size: many
J gene: TRBJ1-2
D gene: .
V gene: TRBV20-1

CDR3 DNA: TGCAGTGCTAGAGAGACTCTTAGCGGGGAGACCCAGTACTTC
CDR3 protein: CSARETLSGETQYF
clone size: many
J gene: TRBJ2-5
D gene: TRBD2
V gene: TRBV20-1

CDR3 DNA: TGTGTCAGCGGCGCCAGGGTGGGTGCGACCGGGGCCAACGTCCTGACTTTC
CDR3 protein: CVSGARVGATGANVLTF
clone size: .
J gene: TRBJ2-6
D gene: .
V gene: TRBV6-1

CDR3 DNA: TGTGCCAGCAGTTCCAGGGGGGGGAGCACAGATACGCAGTATTTT
CDR3 protein: CASSSRGGSTDTQYF
clone size: many
J gene: TRBJ2-3
D gene: .
V gene: TRBV6-5

CDR3 DNA: TGTGCCAGCAGCTTAGACGGACAGAGATACACCTTC
CDR3 protein: CASSLDGQRYTF
clone size: many
J gene: TRBJ1-2
D gene: .
V gene: TRBV11-2

CDR3 DNA: TGCAGTGCAACTACGGGGGCGCCGGGCAATCAGCCCCAGCATTTT
CDR3 protein: CSATTGAPGNQPQHF
clone size: few
J gene: TRBJ1-5
D gene: .
V gene: TRBV20-1

CDR3 DNA: TGCAGTGCTAGAGATATCAGGGAGGACACTGAAGCTTTCTTT
CDR3 protein: CSARDIREDTEAFF
clone size: many
J gene: TRBJ1-1
D gene: .
V gene: TRBV20-1

CDR3 DNA: TGCAGTGCACCTCTAGCGGGGGGGTCCGATGAGCAGTTCTTC
CDR3 protein: CSAPLAGGSDEQFF
clone size: few
J gene: TRBJ2-1
D gene: TRBD2
V gene: TRBV20-1